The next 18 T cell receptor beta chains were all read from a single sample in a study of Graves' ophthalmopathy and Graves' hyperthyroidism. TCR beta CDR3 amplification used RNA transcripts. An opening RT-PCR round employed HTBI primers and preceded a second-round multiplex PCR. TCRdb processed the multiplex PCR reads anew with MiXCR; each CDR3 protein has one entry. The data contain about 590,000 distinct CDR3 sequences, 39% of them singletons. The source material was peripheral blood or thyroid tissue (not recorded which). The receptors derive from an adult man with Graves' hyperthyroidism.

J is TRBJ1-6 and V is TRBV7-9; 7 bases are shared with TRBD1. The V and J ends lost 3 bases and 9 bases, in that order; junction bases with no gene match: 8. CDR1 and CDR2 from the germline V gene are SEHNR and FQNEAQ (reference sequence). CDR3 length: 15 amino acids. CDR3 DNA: TGTGCCAGCAGCTTTGGGCAGGGGGGAAGTTCACCCCTCCACTTT. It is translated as CASSFGQGGSSPLHF.

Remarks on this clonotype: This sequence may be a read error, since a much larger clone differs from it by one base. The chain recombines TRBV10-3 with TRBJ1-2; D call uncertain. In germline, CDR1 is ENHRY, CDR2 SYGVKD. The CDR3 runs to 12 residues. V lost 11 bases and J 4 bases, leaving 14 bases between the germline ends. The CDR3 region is CAGSPNFYGYTF. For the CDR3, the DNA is TGTGCCGGCAGTCCCAATTTCTATGGCTACACCTTC.

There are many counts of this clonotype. The CDR3 protein is CASSLSGQGDTYEQYF. The CDR3, as DNA: TGTGCCAGCAGCTTATCTGGACAGGGGGACACCTACGAGCAGTACTTC. The V and J genes are TRBV7-2 and TRBJ2-7; 10 bases map to TRBD1. This CDR3 contains 16 residues. Looked up from germline, CDR1 is SGHTA and CDR2 is FQGNSA. After removal of 2 bases from V and 2 bases from J, the junction contained 6 bases not matched to a gene. The variable domain in full, completed from reference TRBV7-2 and TRBJ2-7, reads GAGVSQSPSNKVTEKGKDVELRCDPISGHTALYWYRQSLGQGLEFLIYFQGNSAPDKSGLPSDRFSAERTGGSVSTLTIQRTQQEDSAVYLCASSLSGQGDTYEQYFGPGTRLTVT.

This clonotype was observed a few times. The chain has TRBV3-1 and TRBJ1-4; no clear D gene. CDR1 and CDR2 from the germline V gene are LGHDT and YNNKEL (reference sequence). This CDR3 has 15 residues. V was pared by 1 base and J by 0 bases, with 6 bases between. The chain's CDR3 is CASSQAWPTNEKLFF. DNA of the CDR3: TGTGCCAGCAGCCAAGCGTGGCCAACTAATGAAAAACTGTTTTTT.

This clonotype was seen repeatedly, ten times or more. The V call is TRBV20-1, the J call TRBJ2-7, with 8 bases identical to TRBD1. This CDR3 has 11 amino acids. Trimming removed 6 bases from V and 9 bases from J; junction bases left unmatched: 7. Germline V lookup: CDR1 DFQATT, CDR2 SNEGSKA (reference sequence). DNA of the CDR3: TGCAGTGCCACCCCGGACAGGGCGCAGTACTTC. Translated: CSATPDRAQYF.

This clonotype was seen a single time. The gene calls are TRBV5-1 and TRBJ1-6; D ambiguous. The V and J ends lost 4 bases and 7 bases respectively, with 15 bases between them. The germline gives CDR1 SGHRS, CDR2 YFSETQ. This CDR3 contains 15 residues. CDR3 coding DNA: TGCGCCAGCAGCGACCGGGGTCGCGGGAATTCACCCCTCCACTTT. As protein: CASSDRGRGNSPLHF.

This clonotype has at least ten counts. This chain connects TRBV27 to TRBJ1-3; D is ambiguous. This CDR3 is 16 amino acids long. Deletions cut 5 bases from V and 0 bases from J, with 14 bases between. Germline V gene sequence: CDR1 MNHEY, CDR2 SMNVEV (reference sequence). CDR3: CASSRAGEFSGNTIYF. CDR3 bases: TGTGCCAGCAGTCGGGCCGGGGAGTTCTCTGGAAACACCATATATTTT.

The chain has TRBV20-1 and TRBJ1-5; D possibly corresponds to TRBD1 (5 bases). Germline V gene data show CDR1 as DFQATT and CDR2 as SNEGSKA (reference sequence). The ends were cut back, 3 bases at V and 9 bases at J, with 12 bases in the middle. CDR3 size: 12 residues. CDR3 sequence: CSASRGDRPQHF. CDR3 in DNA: TGCAGTGCTAGTCGAGGGGATCGGCCCCAGCATTTT.

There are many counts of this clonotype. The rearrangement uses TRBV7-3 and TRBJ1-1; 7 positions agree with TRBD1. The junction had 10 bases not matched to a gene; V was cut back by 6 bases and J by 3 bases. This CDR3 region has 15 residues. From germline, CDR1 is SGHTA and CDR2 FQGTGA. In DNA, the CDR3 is TGTGCCAGCAGGGCCGGAACAGGGGAGTACACTGAAGCTTTCTTT. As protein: CASRAGTGEYTEAFF.

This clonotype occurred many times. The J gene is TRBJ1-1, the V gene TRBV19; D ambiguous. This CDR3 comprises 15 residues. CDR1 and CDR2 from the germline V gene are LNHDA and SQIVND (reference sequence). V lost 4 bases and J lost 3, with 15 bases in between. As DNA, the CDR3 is TGTGCCAGTAGTACAGGCGGCCTAGCCTACACTGAAGCTTTCTTT. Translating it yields CASSTGGLAYTEAFF.

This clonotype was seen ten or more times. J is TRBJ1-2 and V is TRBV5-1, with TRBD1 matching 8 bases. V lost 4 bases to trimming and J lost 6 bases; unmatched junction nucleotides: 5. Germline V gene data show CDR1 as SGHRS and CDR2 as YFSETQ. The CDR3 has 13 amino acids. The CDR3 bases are TGCGCCAGCAGCCCAGACAGGGGACATGGCTACACCTTC. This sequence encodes CASSPDRGHGYTF.

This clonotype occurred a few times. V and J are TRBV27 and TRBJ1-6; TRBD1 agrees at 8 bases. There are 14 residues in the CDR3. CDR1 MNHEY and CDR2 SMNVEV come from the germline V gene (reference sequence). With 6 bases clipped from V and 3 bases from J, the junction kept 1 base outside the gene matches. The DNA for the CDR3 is TGTGCCAGCAGCACAGGGGGCTATAATTCACCCCTCCACTTT. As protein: CASSTGGYNSPLHF.

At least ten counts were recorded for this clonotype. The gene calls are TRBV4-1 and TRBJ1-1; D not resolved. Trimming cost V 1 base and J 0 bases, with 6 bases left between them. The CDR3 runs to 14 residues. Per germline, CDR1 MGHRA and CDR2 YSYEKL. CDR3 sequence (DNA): TGCGCCAGCAGCCAAGTAGGTGTGAACACTGAAGCTTTCTTT. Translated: CASSQVGVNTEAFF.

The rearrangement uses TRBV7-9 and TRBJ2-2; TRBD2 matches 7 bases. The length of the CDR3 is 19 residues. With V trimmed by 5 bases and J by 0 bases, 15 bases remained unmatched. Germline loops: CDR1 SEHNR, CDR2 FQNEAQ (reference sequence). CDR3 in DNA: TGTGCCAGCAGCCAGTCCAAAGTCCGGGGGGAGGCGAACACCGGGGAGCTGTTTTTT. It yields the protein CASSQSKVRGEANTGELFF.

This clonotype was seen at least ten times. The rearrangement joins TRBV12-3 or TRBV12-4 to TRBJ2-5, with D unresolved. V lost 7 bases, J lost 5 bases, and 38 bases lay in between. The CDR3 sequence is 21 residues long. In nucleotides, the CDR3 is TGTGCCAGCACCTTCAGCCCCTTTAAGGTGGATGCATCCAAGGGCGTCGAGACCCAGTACTTC. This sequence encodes CASTFSPFKVDASKGVETQYF.

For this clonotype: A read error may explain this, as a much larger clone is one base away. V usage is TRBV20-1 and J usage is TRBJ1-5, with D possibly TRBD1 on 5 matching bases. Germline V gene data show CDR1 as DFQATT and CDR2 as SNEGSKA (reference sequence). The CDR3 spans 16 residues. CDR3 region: CSARDAGKDSNQPRHF. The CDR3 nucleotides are TGCAGTGCTAGAGATGCAGGGAAGGATAGCAATCAGCCCCGGCATTTT.

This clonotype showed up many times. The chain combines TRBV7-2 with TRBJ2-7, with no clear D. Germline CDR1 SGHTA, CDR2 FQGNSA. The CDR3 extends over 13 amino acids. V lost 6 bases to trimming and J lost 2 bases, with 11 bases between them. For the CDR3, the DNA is TGTGCCAGCAGTTTGGGGTGGACCTACGAGCAGTACTTC. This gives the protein CASSLGWTYEQYF.

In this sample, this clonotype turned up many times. In DNA form, the CDR3 reads TGTGCCATCAACACTAGCGGGGATGAGGGGGAAGAGACCCAGTACTTC. It specifies CAINTSGDEGEETQYF. J is TRBJ2-5 and V is TRBV10-3; TRBD2 aligns across 10 bases. The V and J ends lost 7 bases and 3 bases, in that order; junction bases with no gene match: 11. CDR3 length equals 16 residues. From germline, CDR1 is ENHRY and CDR2 SYGVKD.